This T cell receptor (beta chain) is from a study of T cells expressing NK-cell markers. Study overall: Repertoire data for TCR beta were derived from sorted T cells (CD3+CD56+NKG2C+, CD3+CD56+NKG2C- and CD3+CD56-NKG2C+). General study points: The same clonotypes also predominated in the CD3+CD56-NKG2C+ fraction of four donors.

Remarks on this clonotype: Its antigen is not identified.

Researchers built TCR beta cDNA using 5'RACE template switching with UMIs. TCRdb re-called the 5' RACE reads and gives one entry per CDR3 protein, without DNA. The data include roughly 180,000 distinct CDR3 sequences; the top ten clones carry 20% to 25%. This CDR3 region has 15 residues. Germline loops: CDR1 SGHVS, CDR2 FQNEAQ. The chain joins TRBV7-8 to TRBJ2-1; TCRdb's D gene call, TRBD2, goes unchecked for lack of DNA. Sequencing was performed on blood T cells: a sorted CD56 or NKG2C T cell subset, CD4+ or CD8+ T cells, or bulk PBMC T cells (not recorded which). The clonotype comes from a man between 18 and 69 years old in good health. This CDR3 is CASSEGLAVYNEQFF.